A single sample gave rise to the 5 T cell receptor beta chains below, sequenced in a study of a mutant IDH1 vaccine in newly diagnosed glioma. The sample's time point: baseline, week 1 (first vaccination visit). Described treatment: pre-vaccination baseline after standard-of-care therapy. Here immunoSEQ multiplex PCR was the method, and the copy in TCRdb shows in-frame clones only, minus some. The sample includes about 38,000 clones, approximately 78% seen only once; the top ten take 7.5% to 9.5%. This sample comprised PBMCs, obtained from a glioma patient treated with radiotherapy, temozolomide or both. The receptors here all came from a man aged 35 to 55 with glioma. Some clones in this sample may be carry-over from other donors' samples.

The V call is TRBV2, the J call TRBJ1-3; no clear D. With 6 bases removed from V and 0 bases from J, the gap between germline ends came to 12 bases. CDR3 size: 15 residues. Germline loops: CDR1 SNHLY, CDR2 FYNNEI. The CDR3 nucleotides read TGTGCCAGCAGAGCCCCTGCTAGCTCTGGAAACACCATATATTTT. Its translation is CASRAPASSGNTIYF.

This chain uses TRBV4-2 with TRBJ2-7; D is ambiguous. The germline V and J ends were trimmed by 0 bases and 11 bases, with 17 bases remaining between them. The CDR3 has 14 amino acids. From germline, CDR1 is LGHNA and CDR2 YNFKEQ. The CDR3 DNA sequence: TGTGCCAGCAGCCAAGAGAGCTACAATTCCGCGGAGTACTTC. Translated, it gives CASSQESYNSAEYF.

The V and J genes are TRBV4-2 and TRBJ2-5; 16 nucleotides agree with TRBD2. The CDR3 is made up of 18 amino acids. Germline trimming cut 3 bases from V and 4 bases from J; bases unmatched to any gene: 8. Germline CDR1 is LGHNA and CDR2 is YNFKEQ. The CDR3 here is CASSHTGTSGGAGETQYF. CDR3 sequence (DNA): TGTGCCAGCAGCCATACCGGGACTAGCGGGGGGGCGGGAGAGACCCAGTACTTC.

The chain is built from TRBV2 and TRBJ2-1; D uncertain. Germline V gene lookup returns CDR1 SNHLY and CDR2 FYNNEI. Trimming left V 3 bases short and J 9 bases short, with 12 bases between. The CDR3 spans 13 residues. CDR3 coding DNA: TGTGCCAGCAGTGATCGAAGGCTTGTTGAGCAGTTCTTC. It specifies CASSDRRLVEQFF.

CDR3 loop: CASSLEGPAQPQHF. CDR3 coding DNA: TGCGCCAGCAGCTTGGAAGGGCCGGCTCAGCCCCAGCATTTT. V gene TRBV5-1 combines with J gene TRBJ1-5, with D unresolved. Trimming stripped 0 bases from V and 6 bases from J, with 10 bases between. There are 14 residues in the CDR3. Germline CDR1 is SGHRS and CDR2 is YFSETQ.